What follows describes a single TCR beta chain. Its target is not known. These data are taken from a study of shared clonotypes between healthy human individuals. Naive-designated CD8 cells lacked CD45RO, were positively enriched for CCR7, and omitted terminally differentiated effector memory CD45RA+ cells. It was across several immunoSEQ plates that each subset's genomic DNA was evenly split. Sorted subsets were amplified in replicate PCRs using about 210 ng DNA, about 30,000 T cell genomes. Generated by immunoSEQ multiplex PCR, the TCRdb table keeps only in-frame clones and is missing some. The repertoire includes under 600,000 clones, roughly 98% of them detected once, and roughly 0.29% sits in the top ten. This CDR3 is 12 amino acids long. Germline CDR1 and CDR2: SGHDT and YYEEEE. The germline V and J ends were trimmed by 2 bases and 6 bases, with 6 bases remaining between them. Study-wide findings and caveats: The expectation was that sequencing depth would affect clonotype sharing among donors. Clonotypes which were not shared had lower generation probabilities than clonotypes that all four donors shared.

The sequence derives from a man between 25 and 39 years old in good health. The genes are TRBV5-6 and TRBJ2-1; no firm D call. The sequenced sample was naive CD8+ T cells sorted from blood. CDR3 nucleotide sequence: TGTGCCAGCAGCTTTGTGTTCAATGAGCAGTTCTTC. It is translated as CASSFVFNEQFF.